This T cell receptor (beta chain) stems from a study of T cell repertoires in cytomegalovirus infection. On the study more broadly: Public TCR beta signature analysis indicated the presence of both CMV infection and matching HLA type. Study-level results: Adding up the frequency of public TCR beta families identified people who carried CMV plus the relevant HLA. Clonotypes of TCR beta that were HLA-C-restricted and CMV-specific dominated the ex vivo response.

CDR3 length: 14 residues. CDR1 SGHTA and CDR2 FQGNSA come from the germline V gene. Trimming stripped 4 bases from V and 3 bases from J, with 10 bases between. Via MiXCR, TCRdb re-called the reads, giving one row per CDR3 protein. The sample gives approximately 200,000 distinct CDR3 sequences, 28% of which show up once; approximately 31% is in the top ten. This clonotype showed up many times. The antigen is unknown. Sequencing was carried out using PBMCs. The receptor comes from a human donor in good health (CMV status not recorded). Some clones in this sample may be carry-over from other donors' samples. The chain couples TRBV7-2 to TRBJ1-5; D may be TRBD1 (6 bases). The chain's CDR3 is CASSSDRLNQPQHF. CDR3 nucleotide sequence: TGTGCCAGCAGCTCGGACAGACTCAATCAGCCCCAGCATTTT.